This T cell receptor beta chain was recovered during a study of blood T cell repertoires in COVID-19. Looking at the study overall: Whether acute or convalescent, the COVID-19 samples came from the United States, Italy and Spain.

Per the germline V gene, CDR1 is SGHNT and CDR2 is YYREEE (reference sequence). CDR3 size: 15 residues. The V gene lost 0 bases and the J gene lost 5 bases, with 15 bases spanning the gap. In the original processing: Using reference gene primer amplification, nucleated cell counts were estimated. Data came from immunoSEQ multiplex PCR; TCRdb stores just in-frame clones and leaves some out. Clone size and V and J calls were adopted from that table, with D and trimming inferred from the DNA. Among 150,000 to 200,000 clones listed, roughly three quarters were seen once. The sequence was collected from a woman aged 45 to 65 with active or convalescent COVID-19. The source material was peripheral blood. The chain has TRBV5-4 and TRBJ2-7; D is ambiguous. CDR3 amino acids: CASSLGALGSDEQYF. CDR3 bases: TGTGCCAGCAGCTTGGGGGCACTGGGCTCTGACGAGCAGTACTTC.